The TCR beta chain described here comes from a study of T cells in localized non-small cell lung cancer. Broader study findings: Measurement of T cell clonality placed uninvolved adjacent lung highest, above the level in tumor.

The table came from immunoSEQ multiplex PCR; TCRdb's copy has only in-frame clones and leaves some out. The sample consists of 34,000 or so clones, 93% of them appearing once. About this clone itself: The antigen is unknown.

Trimming took off 5 bases at V and 0 bases at J, with 8 bases between the two ends. Germline V lookup: CDR1 MNHEY, CDR2 SMNVEV (reference sequence). The CDR3 contains 14 residues. The gene calls are TRBV27 and TRBJ2-1; no clear D gene. This material consisted of peripheral blood, taken before any cancer treatment. The source of this sequence is a female donor at least 60 years old with stage I lung adenocarcinoma. CDR3 protein: CASSRVGSYNEQFF. The CDR3 bases are TGTGCCAGCAGTAGGGTAGGCTCCTACAATGAGCAGTTCTTC.